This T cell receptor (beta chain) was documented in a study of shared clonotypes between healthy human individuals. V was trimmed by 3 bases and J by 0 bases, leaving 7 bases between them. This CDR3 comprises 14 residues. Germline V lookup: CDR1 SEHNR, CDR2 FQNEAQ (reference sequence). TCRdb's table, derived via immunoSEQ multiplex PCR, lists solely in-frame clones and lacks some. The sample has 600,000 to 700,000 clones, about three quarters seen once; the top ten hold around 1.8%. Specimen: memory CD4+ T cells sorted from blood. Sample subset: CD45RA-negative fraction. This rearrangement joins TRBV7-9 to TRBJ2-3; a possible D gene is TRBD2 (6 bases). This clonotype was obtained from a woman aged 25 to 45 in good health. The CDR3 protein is CASSLGTSTDTQYF. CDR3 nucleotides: TGTGCCAGCAGCTTGGGGACTAGCACAGATACGCAGTATTTT. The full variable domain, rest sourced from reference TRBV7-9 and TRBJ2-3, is DTGVSQNPRHKITKRGQNVTFRCDPISEHNRLYWYRQTLGQGPEFLTYFQNEAQLEKSRLLSDRFSAERPKGSFSTLEIQRTEQGDSAMYLCASSLGTSTDTQYFGPGTRLTVL.